The clone carrying this TCR beta chain was seen just once. A read error may account for a junction end that differs from germline. This record comes from a study of tumor-infiltrating lymphocytes in primary liver carcinoma. Study at large: Tumor stage was T1-T3 N0M0, and tumor size was roughly 4.2 to 10 cm across.

TCR beta cDNA was reverse-transcribed from 450 to 500 ng of total RNA. The reaction used a constant-region primer and ProtoScript II reverse transcriptase. The TCR beta library was amplified through three nested multiplex PCR rounds in a modified ARM-PCR procedure. The study ran its first two PCR rounds for roughly 10 cycles each, using TRBV1-TRBV30 forward primers and a C-beta reverse primer. TCRdb passed the multiplex PCR reads through MiXCR, listing each CDR3 protein once. The table includes some 87,000 distinct CDR3 sequences, just under 70% detected once. The tissue used was unsorted bulk material of 20-30 mg. RNA and DNA were co-extracted from it with the AllPrep DNA/RNA mini kit. CDR3 length equals 15 residues. Germline loops: CDR1 MNHEY, CDR2 SVGEGT.

The V and J genes are TRBV6-2 or TRBV6-3 and TRBJ2-3; D not resolved. The sequence was obtained from a man between 40 and 49 years old with primary liver carcinoma and hepatitis B virus infection. Sequencing was performed on tumor-adjacent normal liver tissue. Written as DNA, the CDR3 is TGTACCAGCAGTTACCAGAACACTAGCACAGATACGCAGTATTTT. This codes for CTSSYQNTSTDTQYF.